The clone carrying this T cell receptor (beta chain) was seen only once. Its target is not known. The assay was immunoSEQ multiplex PCR, and TCRdb's table has in-frame clones only and misses some. The profile shows tens of thousands of clones, 90% of them singletons. This record belongs to a study of T cell responses to AZD1222 COVID-19 vaccine. Study-level background: Combined were second doses at about 4 or about 12 weeks. Findings and limits, study-wide: Every sample of the repertoires postdated the peak T cell response. There were vaccine-associated CD4 TCRs across spike, dominant at 160-218 and 743-854. Only a handful of AZD1222 recipients tested seropositive at baseline.

The sequence was collected from an adult in good health. The starting material was peripheral blood, obtained on day 0 of AZD1222 vaccination.

For the CDR3, the DNA is TGTGCCATCAGTGAGTCGATTCAAGCGGGGGGAACCTACAATGAGCAGTTCTTC. Amino acids: CAISESIQAGGTYNEQFF. The gene calls are TRBV10-3 and TRBJ2-1; 9 bases line up with TRBD2. Trimming cost V 0 bases and J 2 bases; bases outside gene matches: 8. The CDR3 spans 18 residues. Germline-derived CDR1 and CDR2 are ENHRY and SYGVKD.